This T cell receptor (beta chain) is drawn from a study of siplizumab effects on memory and regulatory T cells. TCR templates numbering around 110,000 were assayed per sample. The table came from immunoSEQ multiplex PCR; TCRdb's copy has only in-frame clones and leaves some out. The sample records some 120,000 clones, roughly 94% being singletons. The CDR3 is made up of 13 amino acids. After removal of 5 bases from V and 8 bases from J, the junction contained 6 bases not matched to a gene. CDR1 SGHTA and CDR2 FQGTGA come from the germline V gene. Study-level findings and limits: Naive T cells seemed more diverse than memory cells; they also seemed major alloresponse contributors. Unstimulated subsets accounted for the mapping of only a minor share of the clones that were alloreactive. No assignable naive or memory phenotype existed for roughly 80-97% of proliferating CD4+ or CD8+ clones.

Turning to this clone: What it binds is not known.

This clonotype was obtained from a human donor in good health. The sample consisted of non-Treg CD4+ T cells sorted from blood. The chain employs TRBV7-3 and TRBJ2-1, with 7 bases that match TRBD1. For the CDR3, the DNA is TGTGCCAGCAGCCCCGAGACAGGGCATGAGCAGTTCTTC. It codes for CASSPETGHEQFF.